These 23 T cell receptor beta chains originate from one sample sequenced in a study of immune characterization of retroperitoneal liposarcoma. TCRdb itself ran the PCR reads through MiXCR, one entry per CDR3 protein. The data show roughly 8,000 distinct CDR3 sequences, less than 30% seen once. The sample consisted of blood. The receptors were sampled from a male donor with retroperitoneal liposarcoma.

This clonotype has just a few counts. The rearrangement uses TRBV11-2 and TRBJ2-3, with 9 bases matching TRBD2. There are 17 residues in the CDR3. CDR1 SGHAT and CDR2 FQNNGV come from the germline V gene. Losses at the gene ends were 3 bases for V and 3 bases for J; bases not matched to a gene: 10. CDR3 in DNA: TGTGCCAGCAGCTTGTGGAGGGCGGGGGGGAGGACAGATACGCAGTATTTT. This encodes CASSLWRAGGRTDTQYF. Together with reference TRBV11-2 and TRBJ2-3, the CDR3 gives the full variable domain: EAGVAQSPRYKIIEKRQSVAFWCNPISGHATLYWYQQILGQGPKLLIQFQNNGVVDDSQLPKDRFSAERLKGVDSTLKIQPAKLEDSAVYLCASSLWRAGGRTDTQYFGPGTRLTVL.

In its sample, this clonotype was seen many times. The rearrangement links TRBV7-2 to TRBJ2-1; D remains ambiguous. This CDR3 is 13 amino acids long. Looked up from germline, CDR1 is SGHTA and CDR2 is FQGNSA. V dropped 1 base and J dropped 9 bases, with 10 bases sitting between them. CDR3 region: CASSLGGPGEQFF. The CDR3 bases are TGTGCCAGCAGCTTAGGGGGTCCGGGTGAGCAGTTCTTC.

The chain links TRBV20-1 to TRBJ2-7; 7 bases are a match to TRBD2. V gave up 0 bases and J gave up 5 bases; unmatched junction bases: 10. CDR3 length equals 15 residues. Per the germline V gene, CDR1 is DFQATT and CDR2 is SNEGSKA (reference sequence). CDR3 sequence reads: CSARDMSGEFHEQYF. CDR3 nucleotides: TGCAGTGCTAGAGATATGAGCGGGGAGTTCCACGAGCAGTACTTC.

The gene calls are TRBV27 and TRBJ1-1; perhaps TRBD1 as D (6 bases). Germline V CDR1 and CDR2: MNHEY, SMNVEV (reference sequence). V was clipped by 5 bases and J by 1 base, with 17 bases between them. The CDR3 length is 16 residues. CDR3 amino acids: CASSPYLRDTNTEAFF. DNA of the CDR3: TGTGCCAGCAGTCCTTACCTAAGGGACACGAACACTGAAGCTTTCTTT.

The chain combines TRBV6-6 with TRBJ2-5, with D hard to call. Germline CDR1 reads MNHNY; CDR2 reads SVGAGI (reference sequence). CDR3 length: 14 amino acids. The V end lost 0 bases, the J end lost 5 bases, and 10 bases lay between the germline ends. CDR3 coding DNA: TGTGCCAGCAGTTACTCTTACCTCGAGGAGACCCAGTACTTC. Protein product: CASSYSYLEETQYF.

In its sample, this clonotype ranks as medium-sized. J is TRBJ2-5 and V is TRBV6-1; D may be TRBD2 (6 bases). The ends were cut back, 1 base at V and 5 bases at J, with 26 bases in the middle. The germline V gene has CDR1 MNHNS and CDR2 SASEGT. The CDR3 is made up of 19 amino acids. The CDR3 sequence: CASSEDVQRDSRVGETQYF. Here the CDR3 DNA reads TGTGCCAGCAGTGAAGATGTTCAACGGGACTCCAGAGTGGGGGAGACCCAGTACTTC.

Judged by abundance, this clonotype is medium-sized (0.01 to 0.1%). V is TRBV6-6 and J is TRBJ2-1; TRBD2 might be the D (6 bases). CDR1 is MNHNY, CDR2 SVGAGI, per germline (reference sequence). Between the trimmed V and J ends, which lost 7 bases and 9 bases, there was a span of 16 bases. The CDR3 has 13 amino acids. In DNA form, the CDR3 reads TGTGCCAGCATCGACTCGCCCGGGGGTGAGCAGTTCTTC. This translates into CASIDSPGGEQFF.

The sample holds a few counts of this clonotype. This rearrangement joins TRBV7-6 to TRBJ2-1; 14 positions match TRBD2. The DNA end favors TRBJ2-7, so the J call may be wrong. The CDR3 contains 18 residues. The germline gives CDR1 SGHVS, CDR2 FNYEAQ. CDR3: CASSSQGRLAGGFHEQYF. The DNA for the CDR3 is TGTGCCAGCAGCTCACAGGGCCGACTAGCGGGAGGGTTCCATGAGCAGTACTTC.

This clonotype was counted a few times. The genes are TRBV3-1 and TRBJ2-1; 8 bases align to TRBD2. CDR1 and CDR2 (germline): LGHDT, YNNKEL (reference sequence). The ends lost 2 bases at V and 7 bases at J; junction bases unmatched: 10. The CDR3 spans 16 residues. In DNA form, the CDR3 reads TGTGCCAGCAGCCAAACTAGCGGTCTTACGGGGAATGAGCAGTTCTTC. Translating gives CASSQTSGLTGNEQFF.

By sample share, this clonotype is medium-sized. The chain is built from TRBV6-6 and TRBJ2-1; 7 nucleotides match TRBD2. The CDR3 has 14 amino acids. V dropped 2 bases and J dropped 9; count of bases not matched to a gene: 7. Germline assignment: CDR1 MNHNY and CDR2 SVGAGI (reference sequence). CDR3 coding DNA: TGTGCCAGCAGTTACGGCGGGGAGGGTATTGAGCAGTTCTTC. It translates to CASSYGGEGIEQFF.

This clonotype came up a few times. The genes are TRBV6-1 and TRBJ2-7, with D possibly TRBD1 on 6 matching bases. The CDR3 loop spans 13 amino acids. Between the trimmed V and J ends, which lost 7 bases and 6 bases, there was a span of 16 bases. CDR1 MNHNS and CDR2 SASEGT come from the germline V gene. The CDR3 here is CASKPTGAVEQYF. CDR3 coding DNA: TGTGCCAGCAAACCGACAGGAGCCGTCGAGCAGTACTTC.

CDR3 residues: CASSRDRGTDTQYF. In nucleotides, the CDR3 is TGTGCCAGCAGCCGGGACAGGGGTACAGATACGCAGTATTTT. V is TRBV14 and J is TRBJ2-3; 10 positions agree with TRBD1. The CDR3 covers 14 residues. Per germline, CDR1 SGHDN and CDR2 FVKESK. The junction had 1 base not matched to a gene; V was cut back by 4 bases and J by 3 bases.

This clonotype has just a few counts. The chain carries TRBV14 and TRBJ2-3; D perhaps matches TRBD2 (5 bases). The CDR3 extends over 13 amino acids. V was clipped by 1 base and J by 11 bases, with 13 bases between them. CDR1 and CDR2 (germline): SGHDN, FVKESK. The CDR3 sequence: CASSQGAGPKQYF. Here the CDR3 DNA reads TGTGCCAGCAGCCAAGGGGCGGGCCCTAAGCAGTATTTT.

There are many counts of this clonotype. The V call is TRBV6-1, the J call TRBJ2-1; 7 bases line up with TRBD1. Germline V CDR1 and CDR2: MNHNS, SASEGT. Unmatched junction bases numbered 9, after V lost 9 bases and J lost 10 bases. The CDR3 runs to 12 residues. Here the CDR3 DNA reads TGTGCCAGAATCGGACAGGCCAACGAGCAGTTCTTC. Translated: CARIGQANEQFF.

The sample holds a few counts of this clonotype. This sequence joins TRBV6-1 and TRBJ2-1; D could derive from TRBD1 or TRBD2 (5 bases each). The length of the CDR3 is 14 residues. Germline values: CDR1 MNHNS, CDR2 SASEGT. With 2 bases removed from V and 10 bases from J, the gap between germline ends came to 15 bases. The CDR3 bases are TGTGCCAGCAGTGAATGGGGCAGAGACTACGAGCAGTTCTTC. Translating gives CASSEWGRDYEQFF.

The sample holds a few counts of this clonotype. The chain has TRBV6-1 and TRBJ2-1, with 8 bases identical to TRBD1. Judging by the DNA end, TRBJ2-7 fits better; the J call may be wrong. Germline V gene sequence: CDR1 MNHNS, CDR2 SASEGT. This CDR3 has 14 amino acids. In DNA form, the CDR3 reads TGTGCCAGCAGACGGGACAGGAGGGCCCACGAGCAGTACTTC. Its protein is CASRRDRRAHEQYF.

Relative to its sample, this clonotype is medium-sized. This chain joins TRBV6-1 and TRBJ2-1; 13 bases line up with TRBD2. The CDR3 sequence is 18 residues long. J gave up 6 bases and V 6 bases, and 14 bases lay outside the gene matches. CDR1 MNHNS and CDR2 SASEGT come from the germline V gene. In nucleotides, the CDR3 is TGTGCCAGCAGCCTCCTCACTAGCGGGAGGGAAGGGAGCAATGAGCAGTTCTTC. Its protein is CASSLLTSGREGSNEQFF.

In DNA, the CDR3 is TGTGCCAGCAGCTTTAGCGGGGAACCCTACAATGAGCAGTTCTTC. It translates to CASSFSGEPYNEQFF. The rearrangement uses TRBV11-3 and TRBJ2-1, with TRBD2 matching 8 bases. The V segment lost 3 bases and the J segment 2 bases; nucleotides outside the gene matches: 3. The CDR3 extends over 15 amino acids. Germline CDR1 reads SGHNT; CDR2 reads YENEEA.

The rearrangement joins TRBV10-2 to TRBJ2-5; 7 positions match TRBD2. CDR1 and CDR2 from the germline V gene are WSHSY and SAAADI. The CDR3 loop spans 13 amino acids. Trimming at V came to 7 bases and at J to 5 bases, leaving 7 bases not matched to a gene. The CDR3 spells CASKTGGGETQYF. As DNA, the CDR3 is TGCGCCAGCAAGACGGGAGGAGGGGAGACCCAGTACTTC.

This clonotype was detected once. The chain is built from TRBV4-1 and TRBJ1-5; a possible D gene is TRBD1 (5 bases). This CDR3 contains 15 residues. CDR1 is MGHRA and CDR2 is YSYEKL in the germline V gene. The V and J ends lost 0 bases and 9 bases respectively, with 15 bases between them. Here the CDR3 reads CASSQESGGGRPQHF. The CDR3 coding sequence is TGCGCCAGCAGCCAAGAATCTGGGGGGGGGAGGCCCCAGCATTTT.

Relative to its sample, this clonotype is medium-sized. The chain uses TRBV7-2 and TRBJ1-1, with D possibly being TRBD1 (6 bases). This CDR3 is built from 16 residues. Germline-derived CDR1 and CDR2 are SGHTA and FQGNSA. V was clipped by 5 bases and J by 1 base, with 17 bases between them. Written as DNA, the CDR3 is TGTGCCAGCAGCCGAGGGGGGGCCACAGGGAACACTGAAGCTTTCTTT. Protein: CASSRGGATGNTEAFF.

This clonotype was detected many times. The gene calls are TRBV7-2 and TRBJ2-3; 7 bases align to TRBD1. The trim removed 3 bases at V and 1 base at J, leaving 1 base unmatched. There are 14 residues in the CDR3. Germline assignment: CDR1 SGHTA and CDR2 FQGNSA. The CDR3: CASSFDRGTDTQYF. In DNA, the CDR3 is TGTGCCAGCAGCTTCGACAGGGGCACAGATACGCAGTATTTT. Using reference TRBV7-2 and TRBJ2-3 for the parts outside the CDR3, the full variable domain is GAGVSQSPSNKVTEKGKDVELRCDPISGHTALYWYRQSLGQGLEFLIYFQGNSAPDKSGLPSDRFSAERTGGSVSTLTIQRTQQEDSAVYLCASSFDRGTDTQYFGPGTRLTVL.

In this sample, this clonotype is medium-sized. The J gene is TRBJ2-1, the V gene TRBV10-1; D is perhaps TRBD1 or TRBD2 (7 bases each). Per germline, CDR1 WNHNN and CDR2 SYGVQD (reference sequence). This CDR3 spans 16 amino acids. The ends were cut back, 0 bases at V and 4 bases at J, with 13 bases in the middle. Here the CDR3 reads CASSESVQGGYNEQFF. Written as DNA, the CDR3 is TGCGCCAGCAGTGAGTCCGTGCAGGGGGGGTACAATGAGCAGTTCTTC.